Presented here are 9 T cell receptor beta chains from one specimen sequenced in a study of shared clonotypes between healthy human individuals. The assay was immunoSEQ multiplex PCR, and TCRdb's table has in-frame clones only and misses some. The table lists over a million clones, around 74% of them singletons. Material for sequencing was memory CD4+ T cells sorted from blood. Subset of the sample: CD45RA-negative fraction. The receptors derive from a man younger than 35 in good health.

V is TRBV7-6 and J is TRBJ2-1, with 13 positions matching TRBD2. J gave up 8 bases and V 5 bases, and 3 bases lay outside the gene matches. Germline V lookup: CDR1 SGHVS, CDR2 FNYEAQ. The CDR3 extends over 14 amino acids. This chain's CDR3 is CASSLGLAGDEQFF. As DNA, the CDR3 is TGTGCCAGCAGCCTCGGACTAGCGGGGGATGAGCAGTTCTTC.

A single count supports this clone. The rearrangement uses TRBV6-7 and TRBJ2-4; D is possibly TRBD1 (6 bases). TRBV6-7 is filed as an ORF, its function uncertain. Trimming left V 2 bases short and J 5 bases short, with 19 bases between. The CDR3 totals 17 residues. The DNA for the CDR3 is TGTGCCAGCAGTTACGACGCCAGGGGCGCTCGGGAAAACATTCAGTACTTC. Translation gives CASSYDARGARENIQYF.

The chain links TRBV11-2 to TRBJ2-7; tentatively, D is TRBD1 or TRBD2 (5 bases each). Germline V gene data show CDR1 as SGHAT and CDR2 as FQNNGV. The V end was cut by 8 bases, the J end by 4 bases, with 12 bases between. The CDR3 consists of 12 residues. The CDR3 region is CASGRDLYEQYF. For the CDR3, the DNA is TGTGCCAGCGGACGGGACCTATACGAGCAGTACTTC.

The chain recombines TRBV30 with TRBJ2-2; D is unclear. The length of the CDR3 is 14 residues. Germline assignment: CDR1 GTSNPN and CDR2 SVGIG (reference sequence). Deletions cut 2 bases from V and 4 bases from J, with 11 bases between. The CDR3 bases are TGTGCCTGGAGTCGCACAATGGGCACCGGGGAGCTGTTTTTT. Translated, it gives CAWSRTMGTGELFF.

The chain recombines TRBV18 with TRBJ1-5, with a possible D match to TRBD1 (6 bases). V shed 0 bases and J shed 4 bases, with 13 bases lying between them. Germline V gene sequence: CDR1 KGHSH, CDR2 LQKENI. The CDR3 length is 16 residues. The CDR3 loop is CASSPPPGGANQPQHF. CDR3 nucleotides: TGTGCCAGCTCACCACCTCCCGGGGGCGCGAATCAGCCCCAGCATTTT.

About this clone itself: The sample carries other DNA sequences with the same CDR3. The gene calls are TRBV28 and TRBJ2-3, with 8 bases matching TRBD2. The CDR3 covers 15 residues. V shed 6 bases and J 2 bases; nucleotides not matched to a gene: 7. Germline-derived CDR1 and CDR2 are MDHEN and SYDVKM. The CDR3 region is CASSSAGAFTDTQYF. For the CDR3, the DNA is TGTGCCAGCAGCTCAGCGGGAGCCTTCACAGATACGCAGTATTTT. The variable domain in full, with the rest retrieved from reference TRBV28 and TRBJ2-3, is DVKVTQSSRYLVKRTGEKVFLECVQDMDHENMFWYRQDPGLGLRLIYFSYDVKMKEKGDIPEGYSVSREKKERFSLILESASTNQTSMYLCASSSAGAFTDTQYFGPGTRLTVL.

This chain uses TRBV19 with TRBJ2-3; 10 bases match TRBD1. The CDR3 sequence is 16 residues long. Germline values: CDR1 LNHDA, CDR2 SQIVND (reference sequence). The junction had 13 bases not matched to a gene; V was cut back by 7 bases and J by 6 bases. In DNA form, the CDR3 reads TGTGCCAGTAATTATAGGGGACAGGGGACGGGGGATACGCAGTATTTT. Translation gives CASNYRGQGTGDTQYF.

The chain combines TRBV4-3 with TRBJ2-2, with D possibly matching TRBD1 (6 bases). CDR1 LGHNA and CDR2 YSLEER come from the germline V gene. The ends were cut back, 6 bases at V and 6 bases at J, with 11 bases in the middle. This CDR3 is built from 13 residues. The CDR3 coding sequence is TGCGCCAGCAGTCTCAGGGGAGCCGGGGAGCTGTTTTTT. Protein product: CASSLRGAGELFF.

The chain couples TRBV27 to TRBJ2-1; D is perhaps TRBD2 (6 bases). The CDR3 spans 15 residues. Trimming took 2 bases from V and 9 from J, leaving 17 bases between them. Per the germline V gene, CDR1 is MNHEY and CDR2 is SMNVEV (reference sequence). CDR3 residues: CASSLEGTDYGEQFF. The CDR3 DNA is TGTGCCAGCAGTTTAGAGGGGACGGACTACGGTGAGCAGTTCTTC.